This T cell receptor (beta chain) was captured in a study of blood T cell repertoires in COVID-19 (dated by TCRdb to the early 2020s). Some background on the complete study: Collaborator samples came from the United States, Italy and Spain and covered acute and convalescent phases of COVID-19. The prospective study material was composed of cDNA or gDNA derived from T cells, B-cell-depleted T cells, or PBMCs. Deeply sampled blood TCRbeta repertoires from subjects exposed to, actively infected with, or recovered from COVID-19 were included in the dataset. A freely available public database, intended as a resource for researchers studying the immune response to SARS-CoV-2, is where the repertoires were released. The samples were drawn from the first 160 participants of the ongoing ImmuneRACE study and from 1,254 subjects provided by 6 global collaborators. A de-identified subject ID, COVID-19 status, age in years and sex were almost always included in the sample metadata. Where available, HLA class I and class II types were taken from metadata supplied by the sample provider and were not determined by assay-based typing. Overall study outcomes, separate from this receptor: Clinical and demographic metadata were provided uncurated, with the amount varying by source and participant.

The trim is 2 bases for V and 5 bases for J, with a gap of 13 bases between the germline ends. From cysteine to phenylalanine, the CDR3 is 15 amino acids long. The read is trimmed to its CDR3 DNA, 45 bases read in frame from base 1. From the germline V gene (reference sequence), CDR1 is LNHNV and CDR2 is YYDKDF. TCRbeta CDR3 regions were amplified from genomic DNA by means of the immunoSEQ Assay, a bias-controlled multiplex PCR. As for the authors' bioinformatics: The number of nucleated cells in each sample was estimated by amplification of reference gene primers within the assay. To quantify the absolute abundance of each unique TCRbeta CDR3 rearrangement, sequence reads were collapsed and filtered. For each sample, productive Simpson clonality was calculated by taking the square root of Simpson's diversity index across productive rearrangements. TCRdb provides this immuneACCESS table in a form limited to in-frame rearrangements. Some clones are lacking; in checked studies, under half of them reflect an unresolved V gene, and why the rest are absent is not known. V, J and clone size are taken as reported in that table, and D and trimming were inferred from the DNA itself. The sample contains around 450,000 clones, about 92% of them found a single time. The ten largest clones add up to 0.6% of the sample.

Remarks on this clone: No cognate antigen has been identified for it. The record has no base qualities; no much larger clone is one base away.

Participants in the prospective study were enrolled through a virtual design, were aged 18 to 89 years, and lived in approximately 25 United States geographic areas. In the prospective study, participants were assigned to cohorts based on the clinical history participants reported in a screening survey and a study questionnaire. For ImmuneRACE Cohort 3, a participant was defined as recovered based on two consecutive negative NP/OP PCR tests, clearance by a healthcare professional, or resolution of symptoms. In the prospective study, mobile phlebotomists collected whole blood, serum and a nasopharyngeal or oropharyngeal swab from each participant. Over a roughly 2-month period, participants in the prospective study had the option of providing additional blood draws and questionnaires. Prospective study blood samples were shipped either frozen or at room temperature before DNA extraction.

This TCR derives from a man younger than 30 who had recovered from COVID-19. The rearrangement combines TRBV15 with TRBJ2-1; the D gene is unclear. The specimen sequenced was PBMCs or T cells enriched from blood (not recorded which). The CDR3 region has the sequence CATSRTLGDHNEQFF. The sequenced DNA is TGTGCCACCAGCAGAACTTTAGGAGACCACAATGAGCAGTTCTTC.